Below are 11 T cell receptor beta chains sequenced from a single sample in a study of cytomegalovirus exposure and HLA in healthy donors. 60 Vbeta and 13 Jbeta primers were used in PCR. Generated by immunoSEQ multiplex PCR, the TCRdb table keeps only in-frame clones and is missing some. The repertoire holds roughly 56,000 clones, with about 80% as singletons. Specimen: PBMCs. Receptor source: a man in his fifties or sixties in good health and CMV-seropositive.

The V gene is TRBV4-1, the J gene TRBJ1-4; the D is unclear. V was pared by 1 base and J by 0 bases, with 9 bases between. CDR1 MGHRA and CDR2 YSYEKL come from the germline V gene. The CDR3 has 16 residues. DNA for the CDR3: TGCGCCAGCAGCCAAGGAGAGGGTGCAACTAATGAAAAACTGTTTTTT. As protein: CASSQGEGATNEKLFF.

The chain is built from TRBV18 and TRBJ2-1, with 9 nucleotides matching TRBD1. The CDR3 has 15 amino acids. J was trimmed by 3 bases and V by 11 bases; bases with no gene match: 11. CDR1 is KGHSH and CDR2 is LQKENI in the germline V gene. CDR3 in amino acids: CAGATGTGYYNEQFF. The CDR3 DNA reads as TGTGCCGGTGCAACCGGGACAGGGTACTACAATGAGCAGTTCTTC. The complete variable domain, with remaining parts taken from reference TRBV18 and TRBJ2-1, reads NAGVMQNPRHLVRRRGQEARLRCSPMKGHSHVYWYRQLPEEGLKFMVYLQKENIIDESGMPKERFSAEFPKEGPSILRIQQVVRGDSAAYFCAGATGTGYYNEQFFGPGTRLTVL.

The chain is built from TRBV2 and TRBJ2-3, with TRBD2 matching 9 bases. The J segment lost 2 bases and the V segment lost 4 bases, leaving 7 bases of the junction unmatched. The germline gives CDR1 SNHLY, CDR2 FYNNEI. The CDR3 is 16 amino acids. The CDR3 spells CASSGRTSVITDTQYF. The DNA of the CDR3 is TGTGCCAGCAGTGGTAGGACTAGCGTAATCACAGATACGCAGTATTTT.

The chain recombines TRBV18 with TRBJ2-5; 10 bases line up with TRBD1. This CDR3 comprises 16 residues. Germline V gene lookup returns CDR1 KGHSH and CDR2 LQKENI. V shed 0 bases and J 5 bases; nucleotides not matched to a gene: 6. Here the CDR3 reads CASSPPGQGRRETQYF. The CDR3 DNA sequence: TGTGCCAGCTCACCACCGGGACAGGGGCGTCGGGAGACCCAGTACTTC. The variable domain in full, completed from reference TRBV18 and TRBJ2-5, reads NAGVMQNPRHLVRRRGQEARLRCSPMKGHSHVYWYRQLPEEGLKFMVYLQKENIIDESGMPKERFSAEFPKEGPSILRIQQVVRGDSAAYFCASSPPGQGRRETQYFGPGTRLLVL.

For this clone: This same CDR3 is encoded by further DNA sequences in the sample. The chain has TRBV2 and TRBJ1-4, with D perhaps matching TRBD1 (5 bases). V gave up 6 bases and J gave up 2 bases, with 13 bases separating them. The CDR3 totals 15 residues. From germline, CDR1 is SNHLY and CDR2 FYNNEI. The CDR3 is CASRVTGVTNEKLFF. CDR3 in DNA: TGTGCCAGCAGAGTGACGGGGGTTACTAATGAAAAACTGTTTTTT.

This chain connects TRBV10-3 to TRBJ1-4; D is unclear. Trimming pared 0 bases from V and 7 bases from J, leaving 9 bases between. Germline values: CDR1 ENHRY, CDR2 SYGVKD. The CDR3 sequence is 14 residues long. CDR3 protein: CAISESAVGEKLFF. CDR3 coding DNA: TGTGCCATCAGTGAGTCGGCCGTTGGTGAAAAACTGTTTTTT.

This chain links TRBV4-2 with TRBJ1-1, with D tentatively TRBD1 (5 bases). Germline loops: CDR1 LGHNA, CDR2 YNFKEQ. The CDR3 has 15 amino acids. V shed 8 bases and J shed 2 bases, with 18 bases lying between them. This chain's CDR3 is CASSLSVQGNTEAFF. CDR3 bases: TGTGCCAGCTCCCTTTCGGTCCAGGGAAACACTGAAGCTTTCTTT.

As to this clone: The junction departs from the called germline gene at one end, perhaps through a read error. The gene calls are TRBV7-9 and TRBJ2-5; TRBD2 agrees at 9 bases. The CDR3 totals 14 residues. The germline V gene encodes CDR1 SEHNR and CDR2 FQNEAQ (reference sequence). The CDR3 DNA follows: TGTTCCAGCAGCTTTTCTAGCGGGGAAGAGACCCAGTACTTC. It yields the protein CSSSFSSGEETQYF.

This rearrangement joins TRBV4-2 to TRBJ2-5; D not resolved. V lost 1 base, J lost 5 bases, and 8 bases lay in between. Germline lookup yields CDR1 LGHNA and CDR2 YNFKEQ. CDR3 length: 13 amino acids. As DNA, the CDR3 is TGTGCCAGCAGCCAAGTCGGTTGGGAGACCCAGTACTTC. Amino acid sequence: CASSQVGWETQYF.

This chain links TRBV2 with TRBJ2-5; TRBD2 is a possible D gene (6 bases). The germline V and J ends were trimmed by 6 bases and 5 bases, with 16 bases remaining between them. CDR3 length equals 14 residues. Germline values: CDR1 SNHLY, CDR2 FYNNEI. The CDR3 sequence: CASSLGSGGETQYF. The DNA for the CDR3 is TGTGCCAGCAGCCTTGGTAGCGGTGGGGAGACCCAGTACTTC.

The rearrangement uses TRBV29-1 and TRBJ2-1; 10 bases fit TRBD2. The germline gives CDR1 SQVTM, CDR2 ANQGSEA. This CDR3 comprises 15 residues. Germline trimming cut 7 bases from V and 0 bases from J; bases unmatched to any gene: 6. The CDR3 DNA follows: TGCAGCGAAGGACTAGCGGCTAGCTCCTACAATGAGCAGTTCTTC. It codes for CSEGLAASSYNEQFF.